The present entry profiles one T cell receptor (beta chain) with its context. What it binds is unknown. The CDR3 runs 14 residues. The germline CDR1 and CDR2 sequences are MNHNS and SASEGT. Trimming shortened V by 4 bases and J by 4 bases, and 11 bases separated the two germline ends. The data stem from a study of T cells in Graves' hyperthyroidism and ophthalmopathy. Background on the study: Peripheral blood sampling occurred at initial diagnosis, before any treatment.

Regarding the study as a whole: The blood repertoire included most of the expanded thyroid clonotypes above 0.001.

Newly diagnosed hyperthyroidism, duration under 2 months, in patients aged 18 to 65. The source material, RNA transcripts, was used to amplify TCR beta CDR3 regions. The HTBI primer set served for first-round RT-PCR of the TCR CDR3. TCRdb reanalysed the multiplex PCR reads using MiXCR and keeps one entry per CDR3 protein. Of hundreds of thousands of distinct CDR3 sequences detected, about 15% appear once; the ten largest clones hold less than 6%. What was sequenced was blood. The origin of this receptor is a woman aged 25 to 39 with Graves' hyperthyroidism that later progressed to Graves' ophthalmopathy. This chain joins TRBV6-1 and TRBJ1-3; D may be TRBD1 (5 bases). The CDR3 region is CASSGTLTGNTIYF. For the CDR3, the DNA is TGTGCCAGCAGTGGGACACTCACCGGAAACACCATATATTTT.